Presented here are 5 T cell receptor beta chains from one specimen sequenced in a study of blood T cell repertoires in COVID-19. The table came from immunoSEQ multiplex PCR; TCRdb's copy has only in-frame clones and leaves some out. Among nearly 35,000 clones listed, over 85% were seen once. Sequencing was carried out using peripheral blood. The receptor source for this set is a human donor in a cohort sampled during active COVID-19.

The chain is built from TRBV10-2 and TRBJ1-1; 11 bases are shared with TRBD1. The CDR3 covers 18 residues. J gave up 5 bases and V 8 bases, and 19 bases lay outside the gene matches. The germline V gene encodes CDR1 WSHSY and CDR2 SAAADI. This CDR3 is CASGVVLSGTGGQTEAFF. The CDR3, as DNA: TGCGCCAGCGGGGTGGTGCTATCCGGGACAGGGGGGCAAACTGAAGCTTTCTTT.

The V call is TRBV19, the J call TRBJ2-3, with 10 positions matching TRBD2. This CDR3 is built from 15 residues. Germline loops: CDR1 LNHDA, CDR2 SQIVND (reference sequence). The ends lost 4 bases at V and 3 bases at J; junction bases unmatched: 4. CDR3 residues: CASSTSGGLTDTQYF. The CDR3 DNA sequence: TGTGCCAGTAGTACTAGCGGGGGACTTACAGATACGCAGTATTTT.

The CDR3 region has the DNA TGTGCCAGCTCACCACGGTCGGGACAGGGGACTGAAGCTTTCTTT. As protein: CASSPRSGQGTEAFF. The chain carries TRBV18 and TRBJ1-1, with 10 bases matching TRBD1. This CDR3 contains 15 residues. From germline, CDR1 is KGHSH and CDR2 LQKENI. Germline trimming cut 1 base from V and 5 bases from J; bases unmatched to any gene: 4.

The genes are TRBV6-5 and TRBJ1-5; D is unresolved. The CDR3 contains 14 residues. Trimming shortened V by 6 bases and J by 0 bases, and 9 bases separated the two germline ends. Germline V CDR1 and CDR2: MNHEY, SVGAGI. In nucleotides, the CDR3 is TGTGCCAGCAGCTCTCGGTTTAGCAATCAGCCCCAGCATTTT. It translates to CASSSRFSNQPQHF.

The gene calls are TRBV5-4 and TRBJ2-3; 12 bases are a match to TRBD1. The V gene's germline CDR1 is SGHNT and CDR2 YYREEE (reference sequence). The CDR3 spans 14 residues. The J segment lost 9 bases and the V segment lost 2 bases, leaving 4 bases of the junction unmatched. In DNA, the CDR3 is TGTGCCAGCAGCTTCCGGGACAGGGGGCTGACGCAGTATTTT. This encodes CASSFRDRGLTQYF.